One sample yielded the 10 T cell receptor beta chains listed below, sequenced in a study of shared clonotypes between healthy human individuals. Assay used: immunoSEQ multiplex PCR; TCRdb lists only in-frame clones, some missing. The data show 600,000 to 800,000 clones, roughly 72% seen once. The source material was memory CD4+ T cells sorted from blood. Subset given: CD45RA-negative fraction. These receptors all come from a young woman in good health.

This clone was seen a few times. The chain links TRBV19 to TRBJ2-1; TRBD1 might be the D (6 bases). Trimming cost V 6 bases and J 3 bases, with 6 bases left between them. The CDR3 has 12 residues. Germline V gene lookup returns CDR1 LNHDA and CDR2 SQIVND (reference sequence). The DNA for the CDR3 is TGTGCCAGTAGACAGGGCTACAATGAGCAGTTCTTC. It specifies CASRQGYNEQFF.

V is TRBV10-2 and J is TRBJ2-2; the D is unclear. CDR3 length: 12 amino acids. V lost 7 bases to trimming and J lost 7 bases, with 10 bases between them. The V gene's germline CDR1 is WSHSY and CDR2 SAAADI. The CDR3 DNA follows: TGCGCCAGCACTCCATACGTCGGGGAGCTGTTTTTT. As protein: CASTPYVGELFF.

The CDR3 DNA sequence: TGTGCCAGTAAGACTAGCGGGATCTCTAGCACAGATACGCAGTATTTT. Translation gives CASKTSGISSTDTQYF. This rearrangement joins TRBV19 to TRBJ2-3; TRBD2 agrees at 11 bases. The CDR3 is 16 amino acids. Trimming removed 7 bases from V and 0 bases from J; junction bases left unmatched: 6. Germline V gene data show CDR1 as LNHDA and CDR2 as SQIVND (reference sequence).

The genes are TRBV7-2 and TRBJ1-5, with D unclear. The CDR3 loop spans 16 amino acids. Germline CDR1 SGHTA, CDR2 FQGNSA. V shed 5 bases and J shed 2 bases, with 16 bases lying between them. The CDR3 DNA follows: TGTGCCAGCAGCCCGCGTAACTCCCGGGGCAATCAGCCCCAGCATTTT. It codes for CASSPRNSRGNQPQHF.

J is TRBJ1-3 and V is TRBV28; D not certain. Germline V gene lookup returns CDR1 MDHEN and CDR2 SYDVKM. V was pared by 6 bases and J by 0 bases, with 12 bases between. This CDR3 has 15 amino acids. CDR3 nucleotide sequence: TGTGCCAGCAGATACCCAGGAAGCTCTGGAAACACCATATATTTT. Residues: CASRYPGSSGNTIYF.

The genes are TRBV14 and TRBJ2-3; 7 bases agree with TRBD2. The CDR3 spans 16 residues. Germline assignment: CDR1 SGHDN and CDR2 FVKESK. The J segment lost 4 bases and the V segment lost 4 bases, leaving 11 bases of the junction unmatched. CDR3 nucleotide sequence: TGTGCCAGCAGCCTCGGGGGGTGGAGGCAAGCAGATACGCAGTATTTT. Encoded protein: CASSLGGWRQADTQYF.

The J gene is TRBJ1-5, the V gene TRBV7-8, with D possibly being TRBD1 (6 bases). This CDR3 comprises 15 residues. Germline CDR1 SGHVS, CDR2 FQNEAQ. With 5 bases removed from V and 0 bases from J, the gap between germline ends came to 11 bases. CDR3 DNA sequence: TGTGCCAGCAGCCAAAGGACAGATAGCAATCAGCCCCAGCATTTT. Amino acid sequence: CASSQRTDSNQPQHF.

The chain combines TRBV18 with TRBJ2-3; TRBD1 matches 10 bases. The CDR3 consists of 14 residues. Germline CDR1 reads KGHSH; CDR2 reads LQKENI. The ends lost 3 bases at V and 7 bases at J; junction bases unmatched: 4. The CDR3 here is CASSPGQGQNTQYF. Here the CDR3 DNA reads TGTGCCAGCTCACCGGGACAGGGGCAGAATACGCAGTATTTT.

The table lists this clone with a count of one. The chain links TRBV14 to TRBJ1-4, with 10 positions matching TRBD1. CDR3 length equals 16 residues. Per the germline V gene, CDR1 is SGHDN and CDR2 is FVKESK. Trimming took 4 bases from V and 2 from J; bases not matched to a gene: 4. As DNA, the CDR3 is TGTGCCAGCAGCCGTGGACAGGGGGGGACTAATGAAAAACTGTTTTTT. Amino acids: CASSRGQGGTNEKLFF. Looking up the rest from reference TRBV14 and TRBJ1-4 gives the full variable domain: EAGVTQFPSHSVIEKGQTVTLRCDPISGHDNLYWYRRVMGKEIKFLLHFVKESKQDESGMPNNRFLAERTGGTYSTLKVQPAELEDSGVYFCASSRGQGGTNEKLFFGSGTQLSVL.

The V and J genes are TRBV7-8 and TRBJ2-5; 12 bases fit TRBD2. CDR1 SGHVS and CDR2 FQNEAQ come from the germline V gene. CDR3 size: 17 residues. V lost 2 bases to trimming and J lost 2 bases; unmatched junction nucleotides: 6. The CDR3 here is CASSLKGLAGLQETQYF. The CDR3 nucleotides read TGTGCCAGCAGCTTAAAGGGACTAGCGGGCCTACAAGAGACCCAGTACTTC.